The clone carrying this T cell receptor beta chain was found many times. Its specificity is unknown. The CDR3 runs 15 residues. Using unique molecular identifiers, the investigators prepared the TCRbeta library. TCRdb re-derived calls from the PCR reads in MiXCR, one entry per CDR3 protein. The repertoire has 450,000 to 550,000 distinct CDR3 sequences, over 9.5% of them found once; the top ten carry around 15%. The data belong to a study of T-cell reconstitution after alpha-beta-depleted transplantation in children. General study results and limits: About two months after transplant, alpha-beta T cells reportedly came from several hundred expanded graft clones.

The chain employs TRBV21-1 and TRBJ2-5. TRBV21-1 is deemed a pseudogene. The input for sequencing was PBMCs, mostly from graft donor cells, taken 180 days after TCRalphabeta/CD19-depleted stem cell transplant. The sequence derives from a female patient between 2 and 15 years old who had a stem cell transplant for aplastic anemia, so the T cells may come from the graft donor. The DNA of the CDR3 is TGTGCCAGCAGCAATAGAACGGACCTCCAAGAGACCCAGTACTTC. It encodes CASSNRTDLQETQYF.